The present entry profiles one T cell receptor (beta chain) with its context. The sample is drawn from a study of blood T cell repertoires in COVID-19. As for the study in general: Samples representing acute and convalescent COVID-19 were sourced from the United States, Italy and Spain.

In the original processing: Nucleated cell number was recorded as an estimate derived from reference gene primer amplification. Using immunoSEQ multiplex PCR, the repertoire was profiled, and TCRdb retains in-frame clones only, with some absent. V, J and clone size are those of that table, while D and trimming were read from the DNA. Seen here are roughly 50,000 clones, roughly 88% observed once, and the top ten hold approximately 32%. V shed 0 bases and J 1 base; nucleotides not matched to a gene: 4. The germline V gene encodes CDR1 KGHSH and CDR2 LQKENI. This CDR3 region has 16 residues. Seattle's enrolled individuals joined amid active infection and were then monitored longitudinally.

The receptor was isolated from a woman older than 75 with COVID-19, enrolled during active disease. The V gene is TRBV18, the J gene TRBJ1-2; 8 nucleotides match TRBD1. The material sequenced was peripheral blood. CDR3 sequence (DNA): TGTGCCAGCTCACCACCTAACAGGGGGTATAACTATGGCTACACCTTC. This codes for CASSPPNRGYNYGYTF. Full variable domain (outside the CDR3, taken from reference TRBV18 and TRBJ1-2): NAGVMQNPRHLVRRRGQEARLRCSPMKGHSHVYWYRQLPEEGLKFMVYLQKENIIDESGMPKERFSAEFPKEGPSILRIQQVVRGDSAAYFCASSPPNRGYNYGYTFGSGTRLTVV.